The rows below give T cell receptor beta chains drawn from one sample of a study of blood T cell repertoires in COVID-19. Clones were read by immunoSEQ multiplex PCR, and TCRdb kept only the in-frame ones, dropping some. This repertoire shows about 170,000 clones, approximately 84% found once; its top ten account for about an eighth. Material: PBMCs or T cells enriched from blood (not recorded which). Receptors were obtained from a man aged 45-60 years who had recovered from COVID-19. CDR3s include the opening cysteine and the closing phenylalanine or tryptophan. The D gene is left open where the match is weak. A clone size is listed for some rows: how often the clone was seen (once, few, many), or a class if it is expanded.

>TRBD2|14|TRBV7-3|-|TRBJ2-2
TGTGCCAGCAGCGGGACGGGGGGGCCCGGGGAGCTGTTTTTT
CASSGTGGPGELFF
>-|19|TRBV7-9|-|TRBJ1-3
TGTGCCAGCAGCTTATGGTCGGGGACTCAAGGGCGCTCTGGAAACACCATATATTTT
CASSLWSGTQGRSGNTIYF
>-|15|TRBV2|-|TRBJ1-4
TGTGCCAGCAGTATCTCCGGGACACCGGGCGAAAAACTGTTTTTT
CASSISGTPGEKLFF
>TRBD1|13|TRBV6-6|few|TRBJ1-4
TGTGCCAGCAGGGGACAGGCTAATGAAAAACTGTTTTTT
CASRGQANEKLFF
>-|13|TRBV18|once|TRBJ2-3
TGTGCCAGCTCACCCTCCTTCACAGATACGCAGTATTTT
CASSPSFTDTQYF
>TRBD1|15|TRBV3-1/TRBV3-2|-|TRBJ2-2
TGTGCCAGCAGCTCGGGACAGGGGTCGACCGGGGAGCTGTTTTTT
CASSSGQGSTGELFF
>-|17|TRBV7-2|-|TRBJ2-7
TGTGCCAGCAGCTTAGGTGGGGGAGGTTGGATTTATTACGAGCAGTACTTC
CASSLGGGGWIYYEQYF
>-|14|TRBV19|-|TRBJ1-1
TGTGCCAGTAGTATGGGGCAGGGGCGCACTGAAGCTTTCTTT
CASSMGQGRTEAFF
>-|14|TRBV7-2|-|TRBJ1-1
TGTGCCAGCAGCCCGCAGTTCATGAACACTGAAGCTTTCTTT
CASSPQFMNTEAFF
>TRBD2|13|TRBV4-2|-|TRBJ2-1
TGTGCCAGCAGCCAAGATAAGGGACTACCCCAGTTCTTC
CASSQDKGLPQFF
>-|14|TRBV18|few|TRBJ1-2
TGTGCCAGCTCACCGGTGCGGGACGGCTATGGCTACACCTTC
CASSPVRDGYGYTF
>TRBD1|14|TRBV10-3|-|TRBJ1-1
TGTGCCATCAGTGAGGCCGGGACAGGGGTTGAAGCTTTCTTT
CAISEAGTGVEAFF
>TRBD1|17|TRBV6-2/TRBV6-3|-|TRBJ1-5
TGTGCCAGCAGTTACAATTGGGGACCAGGGGGCAGTCAGCCCCAGCATTTT
CASSYNWGPGGSQPQHF
>-|13|TRBV11-2|-|TRBJ2-7
TGTGCCAGCAGCTTAGTGTCAGGCTACGAGCAGTACTTC
CASSLVSGYEQYF
>TRBD1|12|TRBV12-3/TRBV12-4|-|TRBJ1-1
TGTGCCAGCAGTTCACAGGGGGCTGAAGCTTTCTTT
CASSSQGAEAFF
>-|16|TRBV7-8|-|TRBJ1-6
TGTGCCAGCAGCTTAGTCTTGCAGGGCCGTAATTCACCCCTCCACTTT
CASSLVLQGRNSPLHF
>-|16|TRBV9|-|TRBJ1-1
TGTGCCAGCAGCTTCCGTGGGCGCGGGGGGCTTAGTGAAGCTTTCTTT
CASSFRGRGGLSEAFF
>-|17|TRBV3-1/TRBV3-2|-|TRBJ2-2
TGTGCCAGCAGCCAAGTTCTCTTAAGACCGTCGGGCGGGGAGCTGTTTTTT
CASSQVLLRPSGGELFF
>-|15|TRBV7-7|-|TRBJ2-3
TGTGCTAGCAGCTTCGGGACATCCCTCACAGATACGCAGTATTTT
CASSFGTSLTDTQYF
>-|15|TRBV27|-|TRBJ2-7
TGTGCCAGCAGATGGGCAGGACAGAGCTCCTACGAGCAGTACTTC
CASRWAGQSSYEQYF
>-|14|TRBV5-4|-|TRBJ2-5
TGTGCCAGCAGCTTGCCAGGGTCCCAAGAGACCCAGTACTTC
CASSLPGSQETQYF
>TRBD2|16|TRBV6-5|few|TRBJ2-7
TGTGCCAGCAGTTATCACGAAACTAGCGGGGTAAGGGAGCAGTACTTC
CASSYHETSGVREQYF
>-|11|TRBV11-2|-|TRBJ1-1
TGTGCCAGCAGCTTAATGACAGAAGCTTTCTTT
CASSLMTEAFF
>TRBD1|15|TRBV24-1|-|TRBJ1-1
TGTGCCACCAGTGACCCCACAGGGGGAGACACTGAAGCTTTCTTT
CATSDPTGGDTEAFF
>-|13|TRBV18|-|TRBJ2-7
TGTGCCAGCTCAGTCTCTGACTCGAGGGAGCAGTACTTC
CASSVSDSREQYF
>-|13|TRBV2|once|TRBJ1-6
TGTGCCAGCACGCGAACAGGGAACTCACCCCTCCACTTT
CASTRTGNSPLHF
>TRBD1|15|TRBV14|once|TRBJ1-3
TGTGCCAGCAGCCAAAAGGGGGCCTCTGGAAACACCATATATTTT
CASSQKGASGNTIYF
>-|11|TRBV20-1|-|TRBJ1-2
TGCAGTGCCAGGGGTCAGGTCGGCTACACCTTC
CSARGQVGYTF
>-|15|TRBV21-1|-|TRBJ1-2
TGTGCCAGCAGCAATCGTCTTAGGACAGCGCCGTGGCACACCTTC
CASSNRLRTAPWHTF
>-|12|TRBV28|-|TRBJ2-1
TGTGCCAGCAGTCTTAGCCGGAATGAGCAGTTCTTC
CASSLSRNEQFF
>TRBD2|17|TRBV7-2|-|TRBJ2-5
TGTGCCAGCAGCTTTTCGACTAGCGGATATTCACGAGAGACCCAGTACTTC
CASSFSTSGYSRETQYF
>-|14|TRBV9|-|TRBJ1-1
TGTGCCAGCAGCGTAGTAGACAGAAACACTGAAGCTTTCTTT
CASSVVDRNTEAFF
>-|11|TRBV7-2|-|TRBJ2-3
TGTGCCAGCAGCTCCGCAGATACGCAGTATTTT
CASSSADTQYF
>-|13|TRBV5-5|once|TRBJ2-2
TGTGCCAGCAGCCCAGGAAATACCGGGGAGCTGTTTTTT
CASSPGNTGELFF
>TRBD1|17|TRBV10-3|-|TRBJ1-3
TGTGCCATCAGTGGTTCACGGAGGGACAGGGGGCTGGGCACCATATATTTT
CAISGSRRDRGLGTIYF
>TRBD2|14|TRBV7-2|few|TRBJ2-1
TGTGCCAGCAGAATAGCGGGGAGCACTAATGAGCAGTTCTTC
CASRIAGSTNEQFF
>-|13|TRBV4-1|-|TRBJ2-3
TGCGCCAGCAGGGGGGGGCGCACAGATACGCAGTATTTT
CASRGGRTDTQYF
>TRBD1|14|TRBV15|few|TRBJ2-3
TGTGCCACCAGCGCCCGGACAGGGGCAGATACGCAGTATTTT
CATSARTGADTQYF
>-|13|TRBV6-5|-|TRBJ1-6
TGTGCCAGCCGACTTTCTTATAATTCACCCCTCCACTTT
CASRLSYNSPLHF
>-|12|TRBV29-1|-|TRBJ2-1
TGCAGCGTGAGAAGCTCCTACAATGAGCAGTTCTTC
CSVRSSYNEQFF
>-|16|TRBV5-1|-|TRBJ2-2
TGCGCCAGCAGCTTGACATATCAGGCAGCCACCGGGGAGCTGTTTTTT
CASSLTYQAATGELFF
>TRBD1|14|TRBV5-1|-|TRBJ1-3
TGCGCCAGCAGCTTGGGGGACAGCGGAAACACCATATATTTT
CASSLGDSGNTIYF
>-|15|TRBV10-3|-|TRBJ2-2
TGTGCCATCAGTGAGCCAGGGCTACACACCGGGGAGCTGTTTTTT
CAISEPGLHTGELFF